These 8 T cell receptor beta chains originate from one sample sequenced in a study of CD8 T cells in Susac syndrome. Random hexamers were used to reverse transcribe the RNA input (0.5 to 1 ug). One entry per CDR3 protein results from TCRdb running MiXCR on the immunoSEQ multiplex PCR reads. The repertoire includes 130,000 or so distinct CDR3 sequences, 90% to 95% of them detected once, and about 0.11% sits in the top ten. Material: CD4+ T cells from PBMCs. Receptors were obtained from a human donor with multiple sclerosis.

In the case of this clonotype: A junction boundary mismatches the germline segment, possibly from a read error. The chain is built from TRBV7-2 and TRBJ2-7; the match to TRBD1 covers 8 bases. This CDR3 contains 16 residues. Germline values: CDR1 SGHTA, CDR2 FQGNSA. The CDR3 bases are TGTGCCAGCAGCTCCCAGGGACAGGTGGTCTCCTCCGAGCAGTACTTC. It yields the protein CASSSQGQVVSSEQYF.

The rearrangement joins TRBV4-3 to TRBJ2-5; D may correspond to TRBD1 or TRBD2 (5 bases each). V lost 0 bases and J lost 5, with 10 bases in between. The germline V gene encodes CDR1 LGHNA and CDR2 YSLEER. This CDR3 is 14 amino acids long. CDR3 region: CASSQDEGTETQYF. DNA of the CDR3: TGCGCCAGCAGCCAAGATGAGGGGACGGAGACCCAGTACTTC.

Details on this clonotype: A junction end diverges from the germline sequence, so it may reflect a read error. The V and J genes are TRBV7-9 and TRBJ2-3; maybe TRBD1 (5 bases). This CDR3 is built from 13 residues. Germline assignment: CDR1 SEHNR and CDR2 FQNEAQ (reference sequence). CDR3 in amino acids: CASSLGVTDTQYF. The CDR3 bases are TGTGCCAGCAGTTTAGGGGTCACAGATACGCAGTATTTT.

The rearrangement joins TRBV9 to TRBJ2-1, with D perhaps matching TRBD1 (5 bases). The CDR3 runs 17 residues. CDR1 and CDR2 (germline): SGDLS, YYNGEE. Trimming took off 0 bases at V and 0 bases at J, with 13 bases between the two ends. The CDR3 bases are TGTGCCAGCAGCGTAGTCGGACACTTGCCCTCCTACAATGAGCAGTTCTTC. Residues: CASSVVGHLPSYNEQFF.

The rearrangement links TRBV7-2 to TRBJ2-7; TRBD2 matches at 12 bases. The CDR3 totals 16 residues. Per germline, CDR1 SGHTA and CDR2 FQGNSA. V gave up 4 bases and J gave up 1 base; unmatched junction bases: 5. The CDR3 loop is CASSSRLAGESYEQYF. CDR3 DNA sequence: TGTGCCAGCAGCTCGAGACTAGCGGGAGAGTCCTACGAGCAGTACTTC.

The genes are TRBV20-1 and TRBJ1-1; D call uncertain. The CDR3 sequence is 14 residues long. Trimming took off 0 bases at V and 0 bases at J, with 8 bases between the two ends. CDR1 DFQATT and CDR2 SNEGSKA come from the germline V gene (reference sequence). As DNA, the CDR3 is TGCAGTGCTAGAGACCTTTTTGTGAACACTGAAGCTTTCTTT. This translates into CSARDLFVNTEAFF.

This chain connects TRBV20-1 to TRBJ2-5; no firm D call. Trimming removed 3 bases at V and 7 bases at J, with 15 bases between. This CDR3 has 13 residues. Germline lookup yields CDR1 DFQATT and CDR2 SNEGSKA (reference sequence). CDR3 residues: CSASDNSPPTQYF. CDR3 DNA sequence: TGCAGTGCTAGCGATAACAGTCCCCCGACCCAGTACTTC.

CDR3 loop: CASSFLDRGYNEQFF. CDR3 nucleotide sequence: TGTGCCAGCAGTTTTCTGGACAGGGGTTACAATGAGCAGTTCTTC. The chain employs TRBV28 and TRBJ2-1; 9 bases are a match to TRBD1. Trimming took 3 bases from V and 4 from J; bases not matched to a gene: 4. CDR3 size: 15 residues. Germline V lookup: CDR1 MDHEN, CDR2 SYDVKM. Supplemented by reference TRBV28 and TRBJ2-1, the full variable domain reads DVKVTQSSRYLVKRTGEKVFLECVQDMDHENMFWYRQDPGLGLRLIYFSYDVKMKEKGDIPEGYSVSREKKERFSLILESASTNQTSMYLCASSFLDRGYNEQFFGPGTRLTVL.